This T cell receptor beta chain was retrieved from a study of long-term antiretroviral therapy in people with HIV. Overall study context: In the earliest collections, sampling predates the 2015 immediate-ART recommendation by about a decade.

Runs used v3.0 of the immunoSEQ assay and were done at survey level. This table comes from immunoSEQ multiplex PCR, and its TCRdb copy is limited to in-frame clones, with some not included. The table includes 35,000 to 40,000 clones, 94% detected once. The germline V and J ends were trimmed by 0 bases and 2 bases, with 8 bases remaining between them. Germline lookup yields CDR1 SGDLS and CDR2 YYNGEE. This CDR3 is 15 amino acids long. This chain joins TRBV9 and TRBJ2-2, with D maybe TRBD1 (6 bases). Sequenced material: unsorted PBMCs, taken 4.1 years after starting antiretroviral therapy. The TCR was taken from a woman between 45 and 65 years old with HIV. Here the CDR3 reads CASSVGGGNTGELFF. The CDR3 coding sequence is TGTGCCAGCAGCGTAGGAGGGGGAAACACCGGGGAGCTGTTTTTT.